Described below is a single T cell receptor (beta chain) sequence and its context. The antigen remains unidentified. Vbeta (60) and Jbeta (13) primers were used in the PCR. Only in-frame clones appear in the TCRdb table, and some are missing; sequencing was by immunoSEQ multiplex PCR. The table has about 260,000 clones, just under 85% seen once; the top ten hold 2% to 2.5%. The data were obtained in a study of cytomegalovirus exposure and HLA in healthy donors. Background on the study: There were about 85 million unique TCRs (from HLA-typed donors) in an early data release. Broader study findings: Previously analyzed data showed that most TCR beta V segments were productive at a frequency of about 87% or about 30%. For TCR beta chains, V- and J-gene trimming was later linked to a missense DCLRE1C variant.

This receptor was identified in a woman aged 40 to 49 in good health and CMV-seropositive. Sequenced input: PBMCs.

Here the CDR3 reads CASSSPRRLAGADTQYF. The CDR3 nucleotides read TGTGCCAGCAGCTCACCCCGCCGACTAGCGGGAGCTGATACGCAGTATTTT. This chain uses TRBV5-4 with TRBJ2-3; 12 nucleotides line up with TRBD2. V lost 3 bases, J lost 6 bases, and 11 bases stayed unmatched. From germline, CDR1 is SGHNT and CDR2 YYREEE (reference sequence). There are 17 residues in the CDR3.